The following is a TCR beta chain sequence with its context. Followed over time, Seattle patients had been enrolled while infection was active. In the study's own analysis: Quantification of nucleated cells was approximated via reference gene primer amplification. Sequenced by immunoSEQ multiplex PCR; TCRdb stores in-frame clones only, minus some. V and J calls plus clone size are reproduced from that table; the DNA served to infer D and trimming. This table holds about 240,000 clones, more than 75% found once. These data belong to a study of blood T cell repertoires in COVID-19. Turning to the study itself: The United States, Italy and Spain provided the acute and convalescent COVID-19 samples. T cells, B-cell-depleted T cells, or PBMCs supplied cDNA or gDNA.

Trimming took 4 bases from V and 0 from J; bases not matched to a gene: 3. The CDR3 runs 15 residues. In germline, CDR1 is LNHDA, CDR2 SQIVND (reference sequence). The gene calls are TRBV19 and TRBJ2-3; the match to TRBD2 covers 8 bases. The sequenced sample consisted of peripheral blood. The sequence derives from a woman aged 80 or over with COVID-19, enrolled during active disease. The CDR3 region has the DNA TGTGCCAGTAGTACGACTAGCGTGAGCACAGATACGCAGTATTTT. This gives the protein CASSTTSVSTDTQYF.